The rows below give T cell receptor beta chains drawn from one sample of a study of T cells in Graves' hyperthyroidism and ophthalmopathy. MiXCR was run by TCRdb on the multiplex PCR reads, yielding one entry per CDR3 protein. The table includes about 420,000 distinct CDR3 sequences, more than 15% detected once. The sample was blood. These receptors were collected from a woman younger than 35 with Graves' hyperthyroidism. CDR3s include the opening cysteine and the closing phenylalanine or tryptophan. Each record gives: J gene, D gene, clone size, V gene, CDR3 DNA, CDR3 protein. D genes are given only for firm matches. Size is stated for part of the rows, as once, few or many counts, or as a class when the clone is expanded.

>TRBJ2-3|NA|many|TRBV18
TGTGCCAGCTCACGGGATCGGACAAGATGGCCGCAGTATTTT
CASSRDRTRWPQYF
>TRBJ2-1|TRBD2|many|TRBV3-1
TGTGCCAGCAGCCAAGCGGGACTAGCAGACAATGAGCAGTTCTTC
CASSQAGLADNEQFF
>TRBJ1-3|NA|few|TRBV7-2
TGTGCCAGCAGCCCCCAGAGCTCTGGAAACACCATATATTTT
CASSPQSSGNTIYF
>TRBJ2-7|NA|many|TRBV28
TGTGCCAGCAGTTTACGGGGGAGGACCCATCTTTACGAGCAGTACTTC
CASSLRGRTHLYEQYF
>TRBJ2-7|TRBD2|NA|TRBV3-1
TGTGCCAGCAGCCAAAAAGCGGGAGGCCGGAGCTCCTACGAGCAGTACTTC
CASSQKAGGRSSYEQYF
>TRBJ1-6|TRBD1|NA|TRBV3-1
TGTGCCAGCAGGGACACAGGGGACCGACGGGGAAATTCACCCCTCCACTTT
CASRDTGDRRGNSPLHF
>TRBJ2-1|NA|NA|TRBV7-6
TGTGCCAGCAGCGACCACCGGGCGCAACCATATGAGCAGTTCTTC
CASSDHRAQPYEQFF
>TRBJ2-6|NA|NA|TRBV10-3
TGTGCCATCAGTGAGTCGATCGGGGCCAACGTCCTGACTTTC
CAISESIGANVLTF
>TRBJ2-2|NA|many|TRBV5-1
TGCGCCAGCAGCAACAGGGTGTACACCGGGGAGCTGTTTTTT
CASSNRVYTGELFF
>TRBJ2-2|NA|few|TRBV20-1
TGCAGTGCGCAGGACTACCAAACGAACACCGGGGAGCTGTTTTTT
CSAQDYQTNTGELFF
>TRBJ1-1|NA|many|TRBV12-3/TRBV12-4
TGTGCCAGCAGTTTGACAGGAACTAACACTGAAGCTTTCTTT
CASSLTGTNTEAFF
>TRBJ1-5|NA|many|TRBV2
TGTGCCAGCAGTGGGTTCTTTCCGGGCAATCAGCCCCAGCATTTT
CASSGFFPGNQPQHF
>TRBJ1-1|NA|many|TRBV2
TGTGCCAGCAGTACAGACCTAAAGGGGGTTCCTTTCTTT
CASSTDLKGVPFF
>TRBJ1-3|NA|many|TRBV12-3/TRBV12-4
TGTGCCAGCAGTTTTGGTAACTCTGGAAACACCATATATTTT
CASSFGNSGNTIYF
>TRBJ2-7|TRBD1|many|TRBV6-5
TGTGCCAGCAGTTCCTCGACAGGGACCGACTACGAGCAGTACTTC
CASSSSTGTDYEQYF
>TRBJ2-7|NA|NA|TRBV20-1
TGCAGTGCTAGTTCGGGGGTCGAGCAGTACTTC
CSASSGVEQYF
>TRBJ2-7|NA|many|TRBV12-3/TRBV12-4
TGTGCCAGCAGTTTGGACATATACGAGCAGTACTTC
CASSLDIYEQYF
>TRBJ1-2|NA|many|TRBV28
TGTGCCAGCAGTTCCTCGGGCCTGGGAAGCTATGGCTACACCTTC
CASSSSGLGSYGYTF
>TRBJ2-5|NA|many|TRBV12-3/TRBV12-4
TGTGCCAGCAGTTTATCAGCACCCCTAGGGACCCAGTACTTC
CASSLSAPLGTQYF
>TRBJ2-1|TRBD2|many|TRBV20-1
TGCAGTGAGGGGAGGGGAGCAAATGAGCAGTTCTTC
CSEGRGANEQFF
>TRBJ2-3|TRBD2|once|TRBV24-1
TGTGCCACCGAGTCGACCGGGACTAGGGCTCCGGATACGCAGTATTTT
CATESTGTRAPDTQYF
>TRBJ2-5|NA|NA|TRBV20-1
TGCAGTGCTGGACCCCTTCGGGGCGGGGGCGTACAAGAGACCCAGTACTTC
CSAGPLRGGGVQETQYF
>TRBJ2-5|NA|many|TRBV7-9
TGTGCCAGCAGCGCAACGGGAATTAAAGAGACCCAGTACTTC
CASSATGIKETQYF
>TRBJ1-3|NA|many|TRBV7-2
TGTGCCAGCAGCCTCAGAAGCACAGGGACTGGAAACACCATATATTTT
CASSLRSTGTGNTIYF
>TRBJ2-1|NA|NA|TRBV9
TGTGCCAGCAGCGCCGGTGCTTTATACAATGAGCAGTTCTTC
CASSAGALYNEQFF
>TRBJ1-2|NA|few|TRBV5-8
TGTGCCAGCAGCGCCGGGGGAAGTAACTATGGCTACACCTTC
CASSAGGSNYGYTF
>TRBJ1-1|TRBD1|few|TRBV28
TGTGCCAGCAACGGACAGGGGGATACTGAAGCTTTCTTT
CASNGQGDTEAFF
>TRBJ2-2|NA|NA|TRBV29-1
TGCAGCGTTGAAGTAGGGACAAACACCGGGGAGCTGTTTTTT
CSVEVGTNTGELFF
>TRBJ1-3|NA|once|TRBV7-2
TGTGCCAGCAGCTCCAAGATCGGAAACACCATATATTTT
CASSSKIGNTIYF
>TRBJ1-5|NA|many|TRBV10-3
TGTGCCATCAGCGGGCAAGGTCAGCCCCAGCATTTT
CAISGQGQPQHF
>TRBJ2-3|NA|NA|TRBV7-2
TGTGCCAGCAGCTTATCTACTAGGCCAAGGGATACGCAGTATTTT
CASSLSTRPRDTQYF
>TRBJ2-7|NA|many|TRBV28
TGTGCCAGCAGCCCCCGGAGAGCCGTAGTCTCCGAGCAGTACTTC
CASSPRRAVVSEQYF
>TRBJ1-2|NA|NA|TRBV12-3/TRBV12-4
TGTGCCAGCAGTTTAGAGGCGGGGGGGGGCATTAACTATGGCTACACCTTC
CASSLEAGGGINYGYTF
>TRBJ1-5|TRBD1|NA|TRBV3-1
TGTGCCAGCAGCCCAGGGTGGGCAGGGGGCTTAGGCAATCAGCCCCAGCATTTT
CASSPGWAGGLGNQPQHF
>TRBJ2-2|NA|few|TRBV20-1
TGCAGTGCTAGACCGGAGAACACCGGGGAGCTGTTTTTT
CSARPENTGELFF
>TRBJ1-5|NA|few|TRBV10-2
TGCGCCAGCAGTGATAGGCAGTCTAATCAGCCCCAGCATTTT
CASSDRQSNQPQHF
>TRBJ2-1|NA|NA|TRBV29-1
TGCAGCGTTGATTTTCGGGGAAAGCAGTTCTTC
CSVDFRGKQFF
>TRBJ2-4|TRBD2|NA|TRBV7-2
TGTGCCAGCAGCTTAACCGGGACTAGCGGGGGTTTAGCCAAAAACATTCAGTACTTC
CASSLTGTSGGLAKNIQYF
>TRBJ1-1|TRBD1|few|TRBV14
TGTGCCAGCAGCCAAATTAGGGGGCTCGGAGCTTTCTTT
CASSQIRGLGAFF
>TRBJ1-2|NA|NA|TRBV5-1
TGCGCCAGCAGCTTGGGACTTTACTCTGGCTACACCTTC
CASSLGLYSGYTF
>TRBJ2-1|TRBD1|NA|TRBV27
TGTGCCAGCAGTATAGGAGGGACAGGTTACAATGAGCAGTTCTTC
CASSIGGTGYNEQFF
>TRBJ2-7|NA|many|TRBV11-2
TGTGCCAGCAGCTCGAATGTCAGATACGAGCAGTACTTC
CASSSNVRYEQYF